This TCR beta chain was sequenced for a study of T cell responses to AZD1222 COVID-19 vaccine (dated by TCRdb to about 2021). As for the study more broadly: AZD1222 recipients with second doses at about 4 weeks or about 12 weeks were pooled, because spike-specific TCR depth and breadth did not differ between schedules. A total of about 240 trial participants underwent TCR sequencing, of whom 200 to 220 received two doses of AZD1222 and about 25 received two doses of the MenACWY control vaccine. Trial participants were enrolled into age subgroups of 18-55, 56-69 and 70-plus years, which contained 148, 28 and 57 TCR-sequenced participants, respectively. What the study reported, not specific to this receptor: Conclusions about previously exposed vaccinees were limited because only six AZD1222 recipients were SARS-CoV-2 seropositive at baseline. Participants were mostly white British, with more females than males. The authors suggested clonal diversity may have been underestimated. The 56-69-year group was small, and its depth increase did not reach significance, likely because of low power. Because no samples from the day 14 peak response were available, repertoires could be characterized only after the peak T cell response. Vaccine-associated CD4 TCRs spanned the whole spike protein, with dominant responses in regions 160-218 and 743-854. A significant rise in spike-specific TCR breadth and depth was observed after two AZD1222 doses relative to day 0 and relative to MenACWY recipients. Nearly half of unique spike-specific TCRs reportedly recognized epitopes outside regions mutated in the B.1.351 and B.1.1.7 variants.

The CDR3 regions of human TCRbeta chains were subjected to immunosequencing. The paper's data handling went like this. TCRs in the repertoires were compared against a reference library of SARS-CoV-2-specific TCRs that had been generated with the MIRA antigen-specificity platform. Breadth was defined as the fraction of unique TCRs that were SARS-CoV-2-associated. Depth was defined as the fraction of total T cells that were SARS-CoV-2-associated. Using the MIRA data, each spike-specific TCR was mapped to the spike region that the TCR reacts to and placed in a CD4 or CD8 class. Log10-transformed breadth and depth values were compared by one-way ANOVA with Sidak's multiple comparisons tests. TCRdb took over this immuneACCESS table, retaining in-frame rearrangements with V and J assigned. Such tables are incomplete; in checked studies, under half of the missing clones stem from an unresolved V gene, and the remainder is unexplained. V and J calls and clone size are as listed in that table; D and trimming were resolved from the DNA. Counted in this sample were around 91,000 clones; 88% of them appeared once. The top ten clones comprise around 21% of the sample.

Reading the label with the study, this specimen's time point is: baseline before first vaccination. Vaccinee samples came from UK trials COV001 and COV002, including a single-blind randomized controlled phase 2/3 trial of AZD1222 (ChAdOx1 nCoV-19) in healthy adults. Trial participant PBMC samples were collected at day 0 and day 28 after the second dose for TCRbeta chain sequencing. This clone has only one observation. There is no known antigen for this receptor. One base away there is no much larger clone; base qualities are not given. Looking up the germline V gene (reference sequence) yields CDR1 SGHNT and CDR2 YYREEE. The CDR3 sequence holds 14 residues, the cysteine and phenylalanine included. The DNA shown is the 42-base CDR3, in frame from base 1. Trimming takes 2 bases from V and 5 bases from J, and the germline ends sit 13 bases apart.

This clonotype was sampled from an adult in good health. The material was peripheral blood, obtained on day 0 of AZD1222 vaccination. The sequence links TRBV5-4 to TRBJ2-5; TRBD2 is possibly the D segment (6 matching bases). The CDR3 here reads CASSFWRDGETQYF. The nucleotide sequence reads TGTGCCAGCAGCTTCTGGCGGGACGGGGAGACCCAGTACTTC.